This T cell receptor (beta chain) was sequenced for a study of T cell responses to AZD1222 COVID-19 vaccine. TCRdb keeps only in-frame clones here, not all; method: immunoSEQ multiplex PCR. The data show over 140,000 clones, with just under 95% seen just once and about 5% held by the top ten. This specimen consisted of peripheral blood, obtained on day 0 of AZD1222 vaccination. This sequence originates from an adult in good health.

CDR3: CASSLGVIMNTEAFF. The CDR3 coding sequence is TGCGCCAGCAGCTTGGGGGTTATCATGAACACTGAAGCTTTCTTT. The genes are TRBV5-1 and TRBJ1-1; D remains unclear. The germline V gene has CDR1 SGHRS and CDR2 YFSETQ. The V gene lost 0 bases and the J gene lost 0 bases, with 9 bases spanning the gap. The CDR3 runs 15 residues. The complete variable domain, with remaining parts taken from reference TRBV5-1 and TRBJ1-1, reads KAGVTQTPRYLIKTRGQQVTLSCSPISGHRSVSWYQQTPGQGLQFLFEYFSETQRNKGNFPGRFSGRQFSNSRSEMNVSTLELGDSALYLCASSLGVIMNTEAFFGQGTRLTVV.